Included here is one T cell receptor (beta chain) sequence, with context. The antigen is unknown. CDR3 length: 14 amino acids. Germline trimming cut 0 bases from V and 13 bases from J; bases unmatched to any gene: 6. Germline V gives CDR1 SGHNT, CDR2 YENEEA. This record comes from a study of post-analysis software for immune sequencing data. About the study: The patients showed relapsing-remitting, secondary progressive and progressive-relapsing multiple sclerosis courses.

Unique molecular identifiers were carried by the TCR beta cDNA libraries. One entry per CDR3 protein results from TCRdb running MiXCR on the PCR reads. Of roughly 410,000 distinct CDR3 sequences in the sample, about a third are singletons; the top ten hold 13%. Study-level points and caveats: Compared with controls, patients had more of about 5 TRBV segments, including TRBV5-6, TRBV5-1 and TRBV20-1. Multiple sclerosis patients had significantly lower normalized Chao1 diversity than controls.

The sequence was collected from a girl between 5 and 17 years old with multiple sclerosis. Sequenced sample: blood. The chain carries TRBV11-3 and TRBJ2-1; 10 nucleotides align to TRBD2. The CDR3 loop reads CASSLEERGGRQFF. DNA for the CDR3: TGTGCCAGCAGCTTAGAAGAGCGGGGGGGCCGCCAGTTCTTC.